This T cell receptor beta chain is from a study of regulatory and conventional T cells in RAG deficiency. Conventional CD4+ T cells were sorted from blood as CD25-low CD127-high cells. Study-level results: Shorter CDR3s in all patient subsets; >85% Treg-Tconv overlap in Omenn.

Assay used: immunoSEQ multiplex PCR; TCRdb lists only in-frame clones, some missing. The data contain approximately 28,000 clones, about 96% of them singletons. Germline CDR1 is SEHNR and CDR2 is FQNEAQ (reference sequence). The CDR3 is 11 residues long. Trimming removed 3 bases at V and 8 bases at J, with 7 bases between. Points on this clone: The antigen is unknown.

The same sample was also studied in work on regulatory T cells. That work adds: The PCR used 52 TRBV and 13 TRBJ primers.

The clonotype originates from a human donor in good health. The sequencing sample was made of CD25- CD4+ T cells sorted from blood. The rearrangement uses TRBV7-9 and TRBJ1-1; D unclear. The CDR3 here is CASSFREEAFF. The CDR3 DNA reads TGTGCCAGCAGCTTTCGAGAGGAAGCTTTCTTT.